This passage covers 2 T cell receptor beta chains from one sample sequenced in a study of T cell responses to AZD1222 COVID-19 vaccine. The data were produced by immunoSEQ multiplex PCR, yet TCRdb's version contains in-frame clones alone and is incomplete. The table has 110,000 to 150,000 clones, around 88% seen once; the top ten hold roughly 3.8%. Sequenced here: peripheral blood, sampled on day 0 of AZD1222 vaccination. The receptors originated from an adult in good health.

The chain is built from TRBV11-3 and TRBJ2-2; 8 positions agree with TRBD1. The ends lost 4 bases at V and 7 bases at J; junction bases unmatched: 5. The CDR3 consists of 14 residues. Germline CDR1 and CDR2: SGHNT and YENEEA. The chain's CDR3 is CASSSQGAGGELFF. The DNA for the CDR3 is TGTGCCAGCAGCTCCCAGGGGGCTGGCGGGGAGCTGTTTTTT.

This sequence joins TRBV10-3 and TRBJ2-1, with D maybe TRBD1 (8 bases). V shed 6 bases and J shed 8 bases, with 23 bases lying between them. Germline CDR1 reads ENHRY; CDR2 reads SYGVKD. CDR3 length equals 16 residues. In DNA, the CDR3 is TGTGCCATCAGAGCCCAGGGGGCGGGAGCCTTCGATGAGCAGTTCTTC. Translating gives CAIRAQGAGAFDEQFF.